The 20 T cell receptor beta chains listed next were all sequenced from one sample in a study of T cells in Graves' hyperthyroidism and ophthalmopathy. TCR beta CDR3 sequences were amplified from RNA transcripts. A first-round RT-PCR of the TCR CDR3 used the HTBI primer set. A single record per CDR3 protein comes from TCRdb applying MiXCR to the multiplex PCR reads. Among some 560,000 distinct CDR3 sequences, 15% to 17% were seen once, and the ten largest hold about 7%. The sequenced material came from blood. Receptors were obtained from a woman between 25 and 40 years old with Graves' hyperthyroidism.

A note on this clonotype: A single base separates this from a much larger clone, so it may be a read error. The chain combines TRBV24-1 with TRBJ2-1, with D maybe TRBD1 (6 bases). Germline-derived CDR1 and CDR2 are KGHDR and SFDVKD. The length of the CDR3 is 12 residues. CDR3 nucleotide sequence: TGTGCCACCGGGACACCTAACAATGGGCAGTTCTTC. Translating gives CATGTPNNGQFF.

Many counts were recorded for this clonotype. V gene TRBV12-3 or TRBV12-4 combines with J gene TRBJ2-3; TRBD2 matches at 7 bases. V was clipped by 0 bases and J by 5 bases; unmatched bases: 2. CDR3 length equals 14 residues. CDR3 in amino acids: CASSLAGGGDTQYF. CDR3 sequence (DNA): TGTGCCAGCAGTTTAGCGGGCGGGGGAGATACGCAGTATTTT.

CDR3 protein: CATRWGVSGDEQFF. The CDR3 nucleotides are TGTGCCACAAGGTGGGGAGTTAGCGGTGATGAGCAGTTCTTC. V and J are TRBV18 and TRBJ2-1; TRBD2 is a possible D gene (6 bases). Deletions cut 10 bases from V and 8 bases from J, with 21 bases between. The CDR3 runs 14 residues. CDR1 is KGHSH and CDR2 is LQKENI in the germline V gene.

This clonotype appeared many times. V usage is TRBV6-1 and J usage is TRBJ2-5, with 8 bases fitting TRBD2. The CDR3 totals 13 residues. J was trimmed by 4 bases and V by 8 bases; bases with no gene match: 6. The germline V gene has CDR1 MNHNS and CDR2 SASEGT. The CDR3 here is CASRRAGGETQYF. The CDR3 region has the DNA TGTGCCAGCCGTCGGGCGGGGGGAGAGACCCAGTACTTC.

Notes on this clonotype: Being one base from a much bigger clone, this may be a read error. The CDR3 nucleotides are TGTGCCAGCAGTTTATCCCTGATGGGCTATGAGCAGTACTTC. Protein product: CASSLSLMGYEQYF. This sequence joins TRBV27 and TRBJ2-7; D is unclear. CDR1 is MNHEY and CDR2 is SMNVEV in the germline V gene (reference sequence). V lost 0 bases, J lost 7 bases, and 13 bases lay in between. The CDR3 loop spans 14 amino acids.

Ten or more counts support this clonotype. The V gene is TRBV7-3, the J gene TRBJ2-7, with 7 bases fitting TRBD1. Germline V gene lookup returns CDR1 SGHTA and CDR2 FQGTGA. The CDR3 runs to 13 residues. V gave up 5 bases and J gave up 7 bases; unmatched junction bases: 8. The chain's CDR3 is CASSARQGGEQYF. The CDR3 DNA sequence: TGTGCCAGCAGCGCCCGACAGGGTGGTGAGCAGTACTTC.

The chain recombines TRBV27 with TRBJ2-3; perhaps TRBD1 as D (5 bases). The CDR3 is made up of 15 amino acids. Germline V gene sequence: CDR1 MNHEY, CDR2 SMNVEV (reference sequence). Trimming took off 4 bases at V and 4 bases at J, with 15 bases between the two ends. For the CDR3, the DNA is TGTGCCAGCAGTTATAGACCAGGGTGGGCAGATACGCAGTATTTT. Its translation: CASSYRPGWADTQYF.

This clonotype was seen ten or more times. The V and J genes are TRBV20-1 and TRBJ2-1; maybe TRBD2 (6 bases). Germline V CDR1 and CDR2: DFQATT, SNEGSKA (reference sequence). The CDR3 has 18 residues. Trimming took 4 bases from V and 0 from J, leaving 22 bases between them. For the CDR3, the DNA is TGCAGTGCTATCTGGCCGGGAGCGCACCTTAGCTCCTACAATGAGCAGTTCTTC. Protein sequence: CSAIWPGAHLSSYNEQFF.

The rearrangement joins TRBV3-1 to TRBJ2-5; the match to TRBD1 covers 9 bases. Germline CDR1 and CDR2: LGHDT and YNNKEL (reference sequence). This CDR3 has 16 amino acids. Unmatched junction bases numbered 7, after V lost 1 base and J lost 4 bases. CDR3 sequence reads: CASSQVSTGGGETQYF. CDR3 nucleotides: TGTGCCAGCAGCCAAGTCTCAACAGGGGGCGGAGAGACCCAGTACTTC.

The table lists this clonotype with many counts. The chain joins TRBV7-2 to TRBJ2-3; TRBD1 aligns across 8 bases. In germline, CDR1 is SGHTA, CDR2 FQGNSA. This CDR3 region has 12 residues. V was clipped by 4 bases and J by 14 bases; unmatched bases: 8. The CDR3 spells CASSSGRQGMYF. The CDR3 coding sequence is TGTGCCAGCAGCTCGGGTCGACAGGGGATGTATTTT.

In its sample, this clonotype was seen many times. The chain carries TRBV7-2 and TRBJ2-1; D ambiguous. Germline V gene sequence: CDR1 SGHTA, CDR2 FQGNSA. The CDR3 extends over 13 amino acids. The V end lost 1 base, the J end lost 10 bases, and 11 bases lay between the germline ends. CDR3: CASSLGWASEQFF. CDR3 nucleotides: TGTGCCAGCAGCTTAGGGTGGGCGTCCGAGCAGTTCTTC.

This clonotype was counted at least ten times. The chain recombines TRBV27 with TRBJ2-6, with D unresolved. Germline-derived CDR1 and CDR2 are MNHEY and SMNVEV (reference sequence). This CDR3 has 13 residues. Trimming took off 3 bases at V and 2 bases at J, with 2 bases between the two ends. The DNA for the CDR3 is TGTGCCAGCAGTTTCGCTGGGGCCAACGTCCTGACTTTC. This gives the protein CASSFAGANVLTF.

The CDR3 DNA reads as TGTGCCAGCACCCTAGGGAGGGGTGAAGCTTTCTTT. Its translation: CASTLGRGEAFF. This chain joins TRBV12-3 or TRBV12-4 and TRBJ1-1, with a weak D call TRBD1 (5 bases). CDR3 length equals 12 residues. The germline V and J ends were trimmed by 7 bases and 7 bases, with 13 bases remaining between them.

The gene calls are TRBV29-1 and TRBJ2-2, with no clear D. The V gene's germline CDR1 is SQVTM and CDR2 ANQGSEA. V lost 1 base and J 1 base, leaving 7 bases between the germline ends. This CDR3 spans 14 amino acids. The chain's CDR3 is CSVEGRKNTGELFF. DNA for the CDR3: TGCAGCGTTGAAGGACGGAAGAACACCGGGGAGCTGTTTTTT.

This clonotype occurred a few times. The gene calls are TRBV27 and TRBJ2-2; 8 bases agree with TRBD2. The CDR3 sequence is 16 residues long. J was trimmed by 5 bases and V by 6 bases; bases with no gene match: 11. Looked up from germline, CDR1 is MNHEY and CDR2 is SMNVEV (reference sequence). CDR3 loop: CASSPVGGRHTGELFF. The CDR3 DNA reads TGTGCCAGCAGCCCGGTAGGCGGGAGGCATACCGGGGAGCTGTTTTTT.

This clonotype has at least ten counts. CDR3 sequence reads: CASMTSSGGETQYF. DNA for the CDR3: TGTGCCAGCATGACTAGCTCAGGGGGGGAGACCCAGTACTTC. V and J are TRBV3-1 and TRBJ2-5; D might be TRBD1 or TRBD2, each matching 7 bases. Between the trimmed V and J ends, which lost 7 bases and 5 bases, there was a span of 17 bases. CDR1 LGHDT and CDR2 YNNKEL come from the germline V gene (reference sequence). This CDR3 has 14 amino acids.

The rearrangement joins TRBV6-1 to TRBJ2-3, with TRBD2 matching over 11 bases. The ends lost 10 bases at V and 0 bases at J; junction bases unmatched: 6. Germline-derived CDR1 and CDR2 are MNHNS and SASEGT. The CDR3 is 15 residues long. The CDR3 region is CAITSGSTSTDTQYF. CDR3 bases: TGTGCCATCACTAGCGGGAGCACTAGCACAGATACGCAGTATTTT.

This clonotype was observed a handful of times. This rearrangement joins TRBV25-1 to TRBJ2-7; 10 nucleotides align to TRBD2. The V gene's germline CDR1 is MGHDK and CDR2 SYGVNS. The V and J ends lost 1 base and 3 bases, in that order; junction bases with no gene match: 6. The CDR3 spans 16 residues. The CDR3 bases are TGTGCCAGCAGTGAATTGGGCTCTAGCGGGGGCTACGAGCAGTACTTC. It translates to CASSELGSSGGYEQYF.

This clonotype showed up just a few times. This chain connects TRBV20-1 to TRBJ2-7; D is perhaps TRBD2 (6 bases). CDR3 length: 15 amino acids. Germline values: CDR1 DFQATT, CDR2 SNEGSKA (reference sequence). Trimming left V 3 bases short and J 2 bases short, with 17 bases between. As DNA, the CDR3 is TGCAGTGCTAGTTTTGAACGGGCGGGACCCTACGAGCAGTACTTC. Its translation is CSASFERAGPYEQYF.

This clonotype was recorded at least ten times. The chain joins TRBV13 to TRBJ2-1, with 8 nucleotides matching TRBD1. The CDR3 length is 15 residues. With 5 bases clipped from V and 2 bases from J, the junction kept 5 bases outside the gene matches. Germline CDR1 reads PRHDT; CDR2 reads FYEKMQ (reference sequence). The CDR3 DNA sequence: TGTGCCAGCAGCGAACCAGGGGGCGCCTACAATGAGCAGTTCTTC. Translated: CASSEPGGAYNEQFF.